A single sample is the source of the 21 T cell receptor beta chains below, sequenced in a study of blood T cell repertoires in COVID-19. Libraries were prepared by immunoSEQ multiplex PCR; TCRdb keeps only in-frame clonotypes and omits some of them. This repertoire shows some 200,000 clones, 94% found once; its top ten account for 0.6% to 0.9%. Sequencing was performed on peripheral blood. The receptor source for this set is a man aged 25 to 45 with COVID-19, enrolled during active disease.

The genes are TRBV7-2 and TRBJ1-3, with TRBD1 identical over 9 bases. CDR1 and CDR2 from the germline V gene are SGHTA and FQGNSA. The V gene end was trimmed by 4 bases and the J gene end by 1 base; junction bases not matched to a gene: 2. CDR3 size: 15 residues. The CDR3 protein is CASSSQGASGNTIYF. Written as DNA, the CDR3 is TGTGCCAGCAGCTCACAGGGGGCTTCTGGAAACACCATATATTTT.

The chain uses TRBV3-1 (or the pseudogene TRBV3-2) and TRBJ1-4; D gene ambiguous. Trimming took off 5 bases at V and 7 bases at J, with 8 bases between the two ends. Germline V gives CDR1 LGHDT, CDR2 YNNKEL (reference sequence). The CDR3 sequence is 12 residues long. This chain's CDR3 is CASSGQGEKLFF. The CDR3 bases are TGTGCCAGCAGCGGGCAAGGTGAAAAACTGTTTTTT.

This chain links TRBV27 with TRBJ2-5; 9 positions agree with TRBD2. The V gene end was trimmed by 4 bases and the J gene end by 5 bases; junction bases not matched to a gene: 5. The CDR3 extends over 14 amino acids. Germline lookup yields CDR1 MNHEY and CDR2 SMNVEV (reference sequence). CDR3 sequence: CASSSGLAGETQYF. The CDR3 DNA reads as TGTGCCAGCAGTTCGGGACTAGCCGGGGAGACCCAGTACTTC.

The rearrangement uses TRBV6-5 and TRBJ1-1, with D hard to call. V lost 4 bases, J lost 1 base, and 7 bases lay in between. The CDR3 consists of 13 residues. CDR1 MNHEY and CDR2 SVGAGI come from the germline V gene. CDR3 nucleotides: TGTGCCAGCAGTTCGGTCCCGAACACTGAAGCTTTCTTT. It specifies CASSSVPNTEAFF.

This rearrangement joins TRBV7-2 to TRBJ1-5; TRBD1 matches 8 bases. Unmatched junction bases numbered 6, after V lost 5 bases and J lost 6 bases. Germline V gene sequence: CDR1 SGHTA, CDR2 FQGNSA. This CDR3 has 14 amino acids. The CDR3 bases are TGTGCCAGCAGCCCGAGGACAGGGCGTCAGCCCCAGCATTTT. Translated: CASSPRTGRQPQHF.

V is TRBV27 and J is TRBJ2-3, with TRBD1 identical over 8 bases. The CDR3 has 15 amino acids. Germline loops: CDR1 MNHEY, CDR2 SMNVEV (reference sequence). The J segment lost 4 bases and the V segment lost 5 bases, leaving 8 bases of the junction unmatched. CDR3 residues: CASSKTGDLPDTQYF. As DNA, the CDR3 is TGTGCCAGCAGTAAGACAGGGGATCTTCCAGATACGCAGTATTTT.

This chain uses TRBV5-1 with TRBJ1-4, with D perhaps TRBD1 (5 bases). V was cut by 0 bases and J by 7 bases, with 13 bases left in between. This CDR3 contains 15 residues. The germline V gene encodes CDR1 SGHRS and CDR2 YFSETQ. The CDR3 sequence: CASSLDPGVGEKLFF. In DNA, the CDR3 is TGCGCCAGCAGCTTGGATCCGGGGGTGGGTGAAAAACTGTTTTTT.

The chain employs TRBV19 and TRBJ1-5; no reliable D call. Deletions cut 5 bases from V and 8 bases from J, with 13 bases between. In germline, CDR1 is LNHDA, CDR2 SQIVND (reference sequence). This CDR3 has 13 residues. CDR3 nucleotide sequence: TGTGCCAGTAGTTCTGTACTCCGGGAGCCCCAGCATTTT. Protein sequence: CASSSVLREPQHF.

The rearrangement links TRBV12-3 or TRBV12-4 to TRBJ2-7, with 8 bases identical to TRBD1. V was pared by 5 bases and J by 5 bases, with 2 bases of the junction left unmatched. The CDR3 spans 12 residues. As DNA, the CDR3 is TGTGCCAGCAGTCAACAGGGGGACGAGCAGTACTTC. It is translated as CASSQQGDEQYF.

This chain uses TRBV12-3 or TRBV12-4 with TRBJ1-2; D gene uncertain. The germline V and J ends were trimmed by 2 bases and 5 bases, with 3 bases remaining between them. The CDR3 spans 11 residues. The chain's CDR3 is CASSLLYGYTF. The CDR3 DNA reads TGTGCCAGCAGTTTACTGTATGGCTACACCTTC.

The J gene is TRBJ1-6, the V gene TRBV5-1; 8 nucleotides line up with TRBD1. CDR3 length: 16 residues. Germline trimming cut 0 bases from V and 8 bases from J; bases unmatched to any gene: 7. The V gene's germline CDR1 is SGHRS and CDR2 YFSETQ. The DNA for the CDR3 is TGCGCCAGCAGCTTGGTCGGACAGGGCGATTATTCACCCCTCCACTTT. Protein product: CASSLVGQGDYSPLHF.

The gene calls are TRBV6-6 and TRBJ2-7; 8 bases line up with TRBD1. Germline CDR1 is MNHNY and CDR2 is SVGAGI (reference sequence). CDR3 length: 14 residues. The V and J ends lost 5 bases and 2 bases, in that order; junction bases with no gene match: 5. CDR3 nucleotides: TGTGCCAGCAGTCGCGACAGGGGCGCCTACGAGCAGTACTTC. This encodes CASSRDRGAYEQYF.

The V gene is TRBV6-5, the J gene TRBJ1-2, with a tentative D call TRBD1 (6 bases). The CDR3 length is 13 residues. Germline CDR1 MNHEY, CDR2 SVGAGI. Trimming stripped 8 bases from V and 3 bases from J, with 13 bases between. CDR3 DNA sequence: TGTGCCAGCTGGGCAGGGGCGTACTATGGCTACACCTTC. Amino acids: CASWAGAYYGYTF.

V is TRBV13 and J is TRBJ1-2; possible D gene TRBD1, 5 bases. The CDR3 spans 14 residues. Germline V gene lookup returns CDR1 PRHDT and CDR2 FYEKMQ (reference sequence). V lost 5 bases to trimming and J lost 2 bases, with 12 bases between them. The chain's CDR3 is CASSLYTGNYGYTF. The DNA of the CDR3 is TGTGCCAGCAGCCTCTATACAGGAAACTATGGCTACACCTTC.

This clone has more than one count but fewer than ten. This chain uses TRBV5-1 with TRBJ2-2; 7 bases align to TRBD2. V lost 4 bases to trimming and J lost 3 bases; unmatched junction nucleotides: 3. Germline CDR1 reads SGHRS; CDR2 reads YFSETQ. The CDR3 extends over 14 amino acids. The CDR3 spells CASSGGGHTGELFF. CDR3 DNA sequence: TGCGCCAGCAGCGGCGGGGGTCACACCGGGGAGCTGTTTTTT.

V usage is TRBV10-3 and J usage is TRBJ1-2; D possibly corresponds to TRBD1 (5 bases). The germline V gene has CDR1 ENHRY and CDR2 SYGVKD. This CDR3 is 11 amino acids long. Trimming pared 8 bases from V and 3 bases from J, leaving 7 bases between. CDR3 region: CAISGDYGYTF. The CDR3 region has the DNA TGTGCCATCTCGGGGGACTATGGCTACACCTTC.

In DNA, the CDR3 is TGTGCCAGCAGTGAATCTCTAGGAGCACAGGGGTTTCCCCAGCATTTT. It encodes CASSESLGAQGFPQHF. This rearrangement joins TRBV2 to TRBJ1-5, with 7 bases aligning to TRBD1. This CDR3 has 16 amino acids. Unmatched junction bases numbered 14, after V lost 2 bases and J lost 10 bases. CDR1 SNHLY and CDR2 FYNNEI come from the germline V gene.

The V gene is TRBV5-1, the J gene TRBJ1-4; 8 bases are a match to TRBD1. Germline-derived CDR1 and CDR2 are SGHRS and YFSETQ. There are 16 residues in the CDR3. V lost 2 bases to trimming and J lost 8 bases; unmatched junction nucleotides: 11. CDR3 sequence (DNA): TGCGCCAGCAGCTTATTCGGACAGGGCCAAAGGGAAAAACTGTTTTTT. Residues: CASSLFGQGQREKLFF.

V is TRBV19 and J is TRBJ2-3; TRBD2 agrees at 13 bases. In germline, CDR1 is LNHDA, CDR2 SQIVND (reference sequence). The CDR3 is 17 amino acids. V lost 5 bases to trimming and J lost 1 base; unmatched junction nucleotides: 6. The DNA for the CDR3 is TGTGCCAGTAGTGCGACTAGCGGGGGGCGACGCACAGATACGCAGTATTTT. Translated: CASSATSGGRRTDTQYF.

The gene calls are TRBV12-1 and TRBJ2-1; the D call in the table, TRBD2, was not verified against the DNA. TRBV12-1 is a known pseudogene. The CDR3 contains 16 residues. CDR3 in DNA: TGTGCCAGCAGCTTCGGGACTAGCGGGCTAAACAATGAGCAGTTCTTC. The encoded protein is CASSFGTSGLNNEQFF.

The chain recombines TRBV5-4 with TRBJ2-7; perhaps TRBD1 as D (5 bases). V gave up 0 bases and J gave up 3 bases, with 10 bases separating them. Germline V gene sequence: CDR1 SGHNT, CDR2 YYREEE (reference sequence). The CDR3 has 14 amino acids. For the CDR3, the DNA is TGTGCCAGCAGCTTGGAACCAGGGATCTACGAGCAGTACTTC. This translates into CASSLEPGIYEQYF.